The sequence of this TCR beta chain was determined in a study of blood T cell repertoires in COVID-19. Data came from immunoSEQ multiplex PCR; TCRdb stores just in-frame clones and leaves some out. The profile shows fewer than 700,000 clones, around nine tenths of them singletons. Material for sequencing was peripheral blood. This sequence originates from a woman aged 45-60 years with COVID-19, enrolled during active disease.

CDR3 protein: CASSSQGQETQYF. In nucleotides, the CDR3 is TGCGCCAGCAGCTCGCAGGGGCAAGAGACCCAGTACTTC. This sequence joins TRBV5-1 and TRBJ2-5; D is possibly TRBD1 (6 bases). Between the trimmed V and J ends, which lost 3 bases and 2 bases, there was a span of 8 bases. The germline gives CDR1 SGHRS, CDR2 YFSETQ. The CDR3 consists of 13 residues.